Listed below are T cell receptor beta chains from one sample, sequenced in a study of early T cells in non-severe SARS-CoV-2 infection. TCRdb itself ran the 5' RACE reads through MiXCR, one entry per CDR3 protein. The table shows tens of thousands of distinct CDR3 sequences, with approximately 13% occurring only once. The sample was whole blood. The receptors were sampled from an adult who was a healthcare worker with PCR-confirmed SARS-CoV-2 infection or an uninfected control (not recorded which). Both conserved end residues are part of each CDR3.

V | CDR3
TRBV7-2 | CASCAGLGIGYNEQFF
TRBV29-1 | CSVASGRGNEQFF
TRBV11-2 | CASSQDSSGNTIYF
TRBV7-9 | CASDFLGGSTDTQYF
TRBV29-1 | CSVLAGADGANVLTF
TRBV29-1 | CSVGSNRNEQFF
TRBV27 | CASGTGNYGYTF
TRBV7-9 | CASSSSGRVTEAFF
TRBV5-1 | CASSRENTGELFF
TRBV12-3/TRBV12-4 | CASSLAGGIAEAFF
TRBV9 | CASSATGVQETQYF
TRBV29-1 | CSGQGSYNEQFF
TRBV5-1 | CASSLVSGSYYEQYF
TRBV24-1 | CATSDYKREMTDTQYF
TRBV7-3 | CASSLTTGAEAFF
TRBV2 | CASSTRQANTEAFF
TRBV28 | CASSETGPTYEQYF
TRBV20-1 | CSAAPGNEQYF
TRBV6-2/TRBV6-3 | CARPTGPSQPQHF
TRBV6-5 | CASSYSPPGVGETQYF
TRBV28 | CASSLGTGQGNTIYF
TRBV29-1 | CSASGVSGRAPYEQYF
TRBV20-1 | CSAREAQQLVLAKNIQYF
TRBV28 | CASSTMTGWTEAFF
TRBV20-1 | CSAHGISGTSGRYEQFF
TRBV29-1 | CSVETSSSYNEQFF
TRBV4-1 | CASSQGPDRETYEQYF
TRBV28 | CASSPGGSNEKLFF
TRBV28 | CASSQVAGGTYEQYF
TRBV12-3/TRBV12-4 | CASTRDRGRGEQYF
TRBV7-2 | CASSQQSSQNQPQHF
TRBV24-1 | CATSDFRAAGVTGELFF
TRBV28 | CASSLGGGYTF
TRBV18 | CASSPPPGRETQYF
TRBV28 | CALRGNHNEQFF
TRBV12-3/TRBV12-4 | CASSSGDRGPANEKLFF
TRBV7-3 | CASSLIGSTNSPLHF
TRBV28 | CASSSPREQYF
TRBV20-1 | CSARTGNQPQHF
TRBV27 | CASSGQGVYTQYF
TRBV20-1 | CSARSGLAGGRNFYNEQFF
TRBV7-3 | CASSQYGTTDNRQFF
TRBV7-3 | CASSLTGAGMTEAFF
TRBV9 | CASSPDNIPNTIYF
TRBV20-1 | CSASPLDEQFF
TRBV20-1 | CSARDGTDFYEQYF
TRBV6-1 | CASRFQVNTEAFF
TRBV9 | CASSTRQGTGELFF
TRBV2 | CASDRNTGELFF
TRBV27 | CASSWQETQYF
TRBV7-9 | CAAGPSGRGNEQFF
TRBV11-2 | CASSHGLAASYNEQFF
TRBV4-1 | CASSPTTGELFF